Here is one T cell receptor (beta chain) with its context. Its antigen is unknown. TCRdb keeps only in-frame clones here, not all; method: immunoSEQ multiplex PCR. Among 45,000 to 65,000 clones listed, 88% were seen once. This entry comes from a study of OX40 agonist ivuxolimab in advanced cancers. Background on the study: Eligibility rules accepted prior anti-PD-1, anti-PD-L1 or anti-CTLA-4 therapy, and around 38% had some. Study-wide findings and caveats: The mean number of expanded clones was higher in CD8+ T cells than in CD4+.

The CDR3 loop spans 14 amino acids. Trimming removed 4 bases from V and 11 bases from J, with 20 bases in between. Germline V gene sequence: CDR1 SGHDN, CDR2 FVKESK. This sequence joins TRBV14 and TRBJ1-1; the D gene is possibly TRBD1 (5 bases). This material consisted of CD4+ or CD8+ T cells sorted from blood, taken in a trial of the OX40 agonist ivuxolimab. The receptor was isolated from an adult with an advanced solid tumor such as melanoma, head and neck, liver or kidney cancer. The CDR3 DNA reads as TGTGCCAGCAGCCCTCTAGGGGCAGGGACGAGTGCTTTCTTT. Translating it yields CASSPLGAGTSAFF.